The source of this T cell receptor (beta chain) is a study of blood T cells in healthy people across ages. For the second PCR, which ran for about 7 to 11 cycles, a sample-barcoded 5' primer and a J-beta primer mix were used. TCRdb independently ran MiXCR on the 5' RACE reads; one entry per CDR3 protein. The data hold nearly 800,000 distinct CDR3 sequences, with approximately 25% observed a single time. Trimming cost V 0 bases and J 7 bases, with 2 bases left between them. Germline values: CDR1 KGHDR, CDR2 SFDVKD. CDR3 length: 11 amino acids. The sample also formed part of further work on T cells of mothers and their children.

What was sequenced was blood. The chain combines TRBV24-1 with TRBJ1-2; no reliable D call. This sequence was found in a boy aged 5-17 years in good health. CDR3 region: CATSDLFGYTF. CDR3 in DNA: TGTGCCACCAGTGATTTGTTTGGCTACACCTTC.